The 15 T cell receptor beta chains below come from one sample, sequenced in a study of blood T cell repertoires in COVID-19 (dated by TCRdb to the early 2020s). Library generation was performed with the immunoSEQ multiplex PCR assay. Sourced from immuneACCESS, this table was stored by TCRdb with only in-frame sequences that have V and J called. A share of the clones is absent; for the studies checked, an unresolved V gene accounts for under half, and the remainder has no known explanation. This sample gives a few hundred thousand clones in total; around 92% of them show up just once. About 1.8% of the sample is held by the ten biggest clonotypes. The sample was PBMCs or T cells enriched from blood (not recorded which). The receptors stem from a woman aged 25 to 45 who had recovered from COVID-19.

The chain employs TRBV4-3 and TRBJ2-3; 9 bases match TRBD1. Losses at the gene ends were 0 bases for V and 4 bases for J; bases not matched to a gene: 11. Germline-derived CDR1 and CDR2 are LGHNA and YSLEER. This CDR3 is built from 18 residues. The CDR3 DNA is TGCGCCAGCAGCCAAGACCAGCACGGGACAGGGAGGTCAGATACGCAGTATTTT. Amino acids: CASSQDQHGTGRSDTQYF.

This chain joins TRBV4-2 and TRBJ2-6; 7 bases match TRBD2. After removal of 0 bases from V and 4 bases from J, the junction contained 6 bases not matched to a gene. CDR3 length: 17 residues. The germline V gene has CDR1 LGHNA and CDR2 YNFKEQ. This CDR3 reads CASSQEPGLSGANVLTF. The CDR3 region has the DNA TGTGCCAGCAGCCAAGAACCGGGACTATCCGGGGCCAACGTCCTGACTTTC.

V gene TRBV7-9 combines with J gene TRBJ2-1, with 7 bases aligning to TRBD2. The CDR3 contains 13 residues. Losses at the gene ends were 5 bases for V and 8 bases for J; bases not matched to a gene: 6. CDR1 and CDR2 from the germline V gene are SEHNR and FQNEAQ (reference sequence). CDR3 sequence (DNA): TGTGCCAGCAGCCGAACGACTAGCCATGAGCAGTTCTTC. This encodes CASSRTTSHEQFF.

The chain recombines TRBV5-1 with TRBJ1-3; D is perhaps TRBD1 (5 bases). Germline V CDR1 and CDR2: SGHRS, YFSETQ. The CDR3 covers 14 residues. V shed 4 bases and J shed 3 bases, with 11 bases lying between them. The CDR3 sequence: CASSPSRVGNTIYF. The CDR3 DNA follows: TGCGCCAGCAGCCCGAGCAGGGTTGGAAACACCATATATTTT.

The rearrangement joins TRBV6-5 to TRBJ2-1, with 9 bases aligning to TRBD2. The V gene's germline CDR1 is MNHEY and CDR2 SVGAGI. CDR3 length: 16 amino acids. The V gene end was trimmed by 0 bases and the J gene end by 6 bases; junction bases not matched to a gene: 6. The CDR3: CASSYSLAGALNEQFF. For the CDR3, the DNA is TGTGCCAGCAGTTACTCATTAGCGGGGGCCCTCAATGAGCAGTTCTTC.

The chain is built from TRBV11-3 and TRBJ2-3; 7 bases match TRBD2. Germline V gene sequence: CDR1 SGHNT, CDR2 YENEEA. The V segment lost 5 bases and the J segment 1 base; nucleotides outside the gene matches: 9. The CDR3 is 16 amino acids. CDR3 amino acids: CASSPFSSGGTDTQYF. Here the CDR3 DNA reads TGTGCCAGCAGCCCATTCTCTAGCGGAGGCACAGATACGCAGTATTTT.

The V gene is TRBV13, the J gene TRBJ1-5, with 8 positions matching TRBD1. V gave up 3 bases and J gave up 7 bases; unmatched junction bases: 5. This CDR3 contains 14 residues. Germline V gives CDR1 PRHDT, CDR2 FYEKMQ (reference sequence). DNA of the CDR3: TGTGCCAGCAGCTTTGGACAGGGTGGGCAGCCCCAGCATTTT. It is translated as CASSFGQGGQPQHF.

The rearrangement uses TRBV14 and TRBJ2-7, with 7 bases that match TRBD1. Germline trimming cut 1 base from V and 2 bases from J; bases unmatched to any gene: 5. The CDR3 runs 15 residues. Germline V gene sequence: CDR1 SGHDN, CDR2 FVKESK. The DNA for the CDR3 is TGTGCCAGCAGCCAAGGACAGGGCAGGACCTACGAGCAGTACTTC. The encoded protein is CASSQGQGRTYEQYF.

The rearrangement joins TRBV5-1 to TRBJ1-2; D gene ambiguous. Trimming shortened V by 5 bases and J by 5 bases, and 25 bases separated the two germline ends. This CDR3 has 17 residues. Germline lookup yields CDR1 SGHRS and CDR2 YFSETQ. The CDR3 protein is CASSTLGPNSSQYGYTF. CDR3 DNA: TGCGCCAGCAGTACACTGGGCCCAAACAGTTCCCAGTATGGCTACACCTTC.

This chain links TRBV24-1 with TRBJ2-2, with a tentative D call TRBD2 (5 bases). The CDR3 is made up of 15 amino acids. The V and J ends lost 4 bases and 3 bases respectively, with 11 bases between them. Germline V gives CDR1 KGHDR, CDR2 SFDVKD. The CDR3 DNA reads TGTGCCACCAGTGAAACGGGGAGCGACACCGGGGAGCTGTTTTTT. Translating gives CATSETGSDTGELFF.

The chain links TRBV7-3 to TRBJ2-7, with 7 bases fitting TRBD2. The trim removed 1 base at V and 7 bases at J, leaving 4 bases unmatched. In germline, CDR1 is SGHTA, CDR2 FQGTGA. The CDR3 consists of 13 residues. The CDR3 sequence is CASSLIAGQEQYF. CDR3 bases: TGTGCCAGCAGCTTAATAGCGGGTCAGGAGCAGTACTTC.

CDR3 sequence: CASSLQGFSSYNEQFF. The DNA for the CDR3 is TGCGCCAGCAGCTTACAGGGGTTCAGCTCCTACAATGAGCAGTTCTTC. The chain links TRBV5-1 to TRBJ2-1; 7 bases are shared with TRBD1. The CDR3 extends over 16 amino acids. The V gene's germline CDR1 is SGHRS and CDR2 YFSETQ. The V gene end was trimmed by 2 bases and the J gene end by 0 bases; junction bases not matched to a gene: 5. The entire variable domain, with the rest obtained from reference TRBV5-1 and TRBJ2-1, is as follows: KAGVTQTPRYLIKTRGQQVTLSCSPISGHRSVSWYQQTPGQGLQFLFEYFSETQRNKGNFPGRFSGRQFSNSRSEMNVSTLELGDSALYLCASSLQGFSSYNEQFFGPGTRLTVL.

V usage is TRBV2 and J usage is TRBJ2-7; a weak D match, TRBD1 (6 bases). The CDR3 sequence is 12 residues long. Germline V gene lookup returns CDR1 SNHLY and CDR2 FYNNEI. Trimming shortened V by 8 bases and J by 7 bases, and 15 bases separated the two germline ends. CDR3 nucleotides: TGTGCCAGCCCACAGGGAATTGAAGAGCAGTACTTC. Translated, it gives CASPQGIEEQYF.

This clone was observed a single time. The chain uses TRBV12-3 or TRBV12-4 and TRBJ2-5; 8 bases agree with TRBD2. CDR3 size: 13 residues. J was trimmed by 0 bases and V by 11 bases; bases with no gene match: 5. The CDR3 nucleotides read TGTGCCTCTGCGGGGGGACACCAAGAGACCCAGTACTTC. Translated, it gives CASAGGHQETQYF.

The chain recombines TRBV5-4 with TRBJ2-3; 8 positions match TRBD2. The junction had 8 bases not matched to a gene; V was cut back by 1 base and J by 4 bases. Germline lookup yields CDR1 SGHNT and CDR2 YYREEE (reference sequence). The CDR3 consists of 16 residues. The CDR3 DNA follows: TGTGCCAGCAGCTTGAGGAGCGGGAGCAGGGCAGATACGCAGTATTTT. It yields the protein CASSLRSGSRADTQYF. Together with reference TRBV5-4 and TRBJ2-3, the CDR3 gives the full variable domain: ETGVTQSPTHLIKTRGQQVTLRCSSQSGHNTVSWYQQALGQGPQFIFQYYREEENGRGNFPPRFSGLQFPNYSSELNVNALELDDSALYLCASSLRSGSRADTQYFGPGTRLTVL.